The text below deals with one T cell receptor beta chain. Trimming removed 1 base from V and 4 bases from J; junction bases left unmatched: 5. Germline loops: CDR1 LGHNA, CDR2 YNFKEQ. CDR3 length equals 16 residues. The sample is drawn from a study of T cell changes during pregnancy in multiple sclerosis. TCRdb's copy holds only in-frame clones and misses some; the assay was immunoSEQ multiplex PCR. The sample includes tens of thousands of clones, roughly 90% of them seen just once. The chain joins TRBV4-2 to TRBJ2-1; 9 bases are shared with TRBD1. The material was CD8+ T cells from peripheral blood mononuclear cells, obtained in the third trimester of pregnancy. The clonotype was recovered from a female donor with multiple sclerosis, enrolled in a pregnancy study. CDR3 DNA: TGTGCCAGCAGCCAAGCGACAGGGGGATTTTACAATGAGCAGTTCTTC. Protein: CASSQATGGFYNEQFF.